This T cell receptor beta chain was captured in a study of T-cell memory formation after mild COVID-19. Study overall: The TCR clusters were mostly specific to one donor.

The TCR alpha and TCR beta cDNA libraries, bearing sample barcodes and UMIs, were generated by 5'RACE using constant-segment primers. TCRdb fed the 5' RACE reads into MiXCR, producing one record per CDR3 protein. The sample includes fewer than 350,000 distinct CDR3 sequences, over 7% of them seen just once. The CDR3 runs 15 residues. V lost 5 bases and J 2 bases, leaving 16 bases between the germline ends. In germline, CDR1 is LGHNA, CDR2 YNFKEQ. Study-level points and caveats: CD4+ clones that contracted lay mainly in CM and EM; CD8+ ones lay in EMRA.

On this clonotype: The antigen is undetermined.

Material for sequencing was PBMCs or a T cell subset sorted from them (not recorded which). The TCR was taken from a man aged 18 to 29 who had mild COVID-19 (a few samples of this study predate the infection). Cell type and time point are not known. The chain combines TRBV4-2 with TRBJ2-7; maybe TRBD2 (6 bases). CDR3 sequence: CASSSFSGDPYEQYF. CDR3 sequence (DNA): TGTGCCAGCAGCTCCTTTAGCGGAGATCCCTACGAGCAGTACTTC.